One and the same sample provided the 7 T cell receptor beta chains below, sequenced in a study of identifying expanded T cells in peripheral blood. Only in-frame clones appear in the TCRdb table, and some are missing; sequencing was by immunoSEQ multiplex PCR. Here the sample spans more than 85,000 clones, around 90% being singletons. Sequencing was performed on blood. These receptors came from a person between 18 and 75 years old in good health.

The gene calls are TRBV28 and TRBJ1-4; no clear D. Germline CDR1 MDHEN, CDR2 SYDVKM. V shed 6 bases and J shed 0 bases, with 14 bases lying between them. The CDR3 loop spans 16 amino acids. CDR3 DNA: TGTGCCAGCAGCCCCGGGGAGTGGGCAACTAATGAAAAACTGTTTTTT. Protein: CASSPGEWATNEKLFF.

V usage is TRBV7-3 and J usage is TRBJ1-6; no clear D gene. This CDR3 is built from 13 residues. Trimming took 5 bases from V and 5 from J, leaving 7 bases between them. CDR1 is SGHTA, CDR2 FQGTGA, per germline. The DNA of the CDR3 is TGTGCCAGCAGCGTTTCCAATAATTCACCCCTCCACTTT. Its protein is CASSVSNNSPLHF.

This clone appeared a few times. V usage is TRBV7-9 and J usage is TRBJ2-7; 10 nucleotides line up with TRBD1. The CDR3 has 13 residues. Looked up from germline, CDR1 is SEHNR and CDR2 is FQNEAQ (reference sequence). V lost 4 bases and J lost 7; bases outside the gene matches: 4. The CDR3 bases are TGTGCCAGCAGCTACGGACAGGGGGGAGAGCAGTACTTC. As protein: CASSYGQGGEQYF.

This chain joins TRBV7-9 and TRBJ1-5, with a weak D call TRBD1 (5 bases). Trimming pared 2 bases from V and 4 bases from J, leaving 9 bases between. The V gene's germline CDR1 is SEHNR and CDR2 FQNEAQ (reference sequence). The CDR3 runs 14 residues. CDR3 in amino acids: CASSLLGENQPQHF. CDR3 sequence (DNA): TGTGCCAGCAGCTTATTGGGGGAGAATCAGCCCCAGCATTTT.

The chain uses TRBV9 and TRBJ2-7, with 14 bases fitting TRBD2. Germline V CDR1 and CDR2: SGDLS, YYNGEE. V shed 6 bases and J 6 bases; nucleotides not matched to a gene: 5. The CDR3 runs 14 residues. The CDR3 is CASNPGLAGGEQYF. CDR3 coding DNA: TGTGCCAGCAACCCAGGACTAGCGGGAGGCGAGCAGTACTTC.

The chain uses TRBV6-5 and TRBJ1-5; D call uncertain. The V and J ends lost 5 bases and 0 bases respectively, with 8 bases between them. This CDR3 comprises 14 residues. Germline CDR1 reads MNHEY; CDR2 reads SVGAGI. CDR3 DNA: TGTGCCAGCAGTCTTACCGATAGCAATCAGCCCCAGCATTTT. It yields the protein CASSLTDSNQPQHF.

This chain links TRBV7-6 with TRBJ1-1, with D possibly being TRBD1 (5 bases). Trimming left V 5 bases short and J 0 bases short, with 10 bases between. The CDR3 extends over 14 amino acids. Germline V CDR1 and CDR2: SGHVS, FNYEAQ. CDR3 loop: CASSPGPMNTEAFF. In nucleotides, the CDR3 is TGTGCCAGCAGCCCAGGGCCCATGAACACTGAAGCTTTCTTT.